This is a list of T cell receptor beta chains from one sample in a study of T cell responses to AZD1222 COVID-19 vaccine. Generated by immunoSEQ multiplex PCR, the TCRdb table keeps only in-frame clones and is missing some. The sample carries more than 110,000 clones, 92% recorded once. The sample in question was peripheral blood, obtained 28 days after the second AZD1222 dose. These receptors originate from an adult who received the AZD1222 COVID-19 vaccine. Each CDR3 is given with its conserved first and last residue. A D gene is named only where the DNA matches it firmly. Size is stated for part of the rows, as once, few or many counts, or as a class when the clone is expanded.

- - TRBJ2-3 TRBV7-3 TGTGCCAGCAGCTTATCCCCGTTAGATACGCAGTATTTT CASSLSPLDTQYF
- - TRBJ2-7 TRBV18 TGTGCCAGCTCACCTAGCCAGAGCTCCTACGAGCAGTACTTC CASSPSQSSYEQYF
- TRBD1 TRBJ1-3 TRBV4-1 TGCGCCAGCAGCCCGGGACAGGGCTCCGGAAACACCATATATTTT CASSPGQGSGNTIYF
- - TRBJ1-4 TRBV27 TGTGCCAGCAGGGCTCGTCGGGGGGCTAATGAAAAACTGTTTTTT CASRARRGANEKLFF
- - TRBJ1-6 TRBV30 TGTGCCTGGAGCGAGCGGGGACCGCGGGATTCACCCCTCCACTTT CAWSERGPRDSPLHF
once - TRBJ1-4 TRBV9 TGTGCCAGCAGCGTAACACAGGCAGCCCTTTCGGGCCTGTTTTTT CASSVTQAALSGLFF
once - TRBJ1-1 TRBV5-4 TGTGCCAGCAGCTCCTCGGGGGGTCGCACTGAAGCTTTCTTT CASSSSGGRTEAFF
- - TRBJ2-7 TRBV5-5 TGTGCCAGCAGCTTCGCGGTGGATTACTACGAGCAGTACTTC CASSFAVDYYEQYF
- - TRBJ2-2 TRBV18 TGTGCCAGCTCACCACAGGCATTTCGAACGGGGACCGGGGAGCTGTTTTTT CASSPQAFRTGTGELFF
- - TRBJ2-6 TRBV4-3 TGCGCCAGCAGCCAAGCTGGAGGGTCTGGGGCCAACGTCCTGACTTTC CASSQAGGSGANVLTF
- - TRBJ2-7 TRBV7-6 TGTGCCAGCACCACTGGGGCAGGAGATAATTACGAGCAGTACTTC CASTTGAGDNYEQYF